The entry below describes one TCR beta chain. Researchers gathered lesional scalp punch biopsies and peripheral blood from patients with alopecia areata. The sample originates from a study of CD8+ T cells in alopecia areata. Sequencing used cDNA as its template, made by extracting RNA and reverse transcribing it. Assay used: immunoSEQ multiplex PCR; TCRdb lists only in-frame clones, some missing. In the table there are some 150,000 clones, 40% to 60% of which are singletons. The length of the CDR3 is 13 residues. Germline CDR1 and CDR2: GTSNPN and SVGIG (reference sequence). Trimming pared 3 bases from V and 5 bases from J, leaving 12 bases between.

Here the sequenced sample was CD8+ T cells sorted from blood, taken at week 0. J is TRBJ2-3 and V is TRBV30, with D perhaps assigned TRBD1 or TRBD2 (5 bases each). The sequence was obtained from a human donor with alopecia areata. The DNA for the CDR3 is TGTGCCTGGAGCGCCGGGGACCAAGATACGCAGTATTTT. Protein product: CAWSAGDQDTQYF.